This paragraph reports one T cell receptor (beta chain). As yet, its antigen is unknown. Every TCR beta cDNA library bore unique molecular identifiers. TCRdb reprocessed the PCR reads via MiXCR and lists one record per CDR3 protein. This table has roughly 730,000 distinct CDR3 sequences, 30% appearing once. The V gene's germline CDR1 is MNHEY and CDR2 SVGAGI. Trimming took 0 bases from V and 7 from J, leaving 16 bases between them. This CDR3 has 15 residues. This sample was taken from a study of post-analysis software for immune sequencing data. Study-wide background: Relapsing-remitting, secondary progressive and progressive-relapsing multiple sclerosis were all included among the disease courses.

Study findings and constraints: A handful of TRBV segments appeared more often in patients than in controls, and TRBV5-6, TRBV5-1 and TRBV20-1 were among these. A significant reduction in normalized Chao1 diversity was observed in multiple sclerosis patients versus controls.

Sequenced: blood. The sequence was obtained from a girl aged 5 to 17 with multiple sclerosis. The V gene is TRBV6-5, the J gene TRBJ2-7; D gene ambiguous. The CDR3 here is CASSYSMPAPTEQYF. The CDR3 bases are TGTGCCAGCAGTTACTCTATGCCCGCCCCTACAGAGCAGTACTTC.